Sequencing of this T cell receptor beta chain was carried out in a study of graft-versus-host responses after intestinal transplantation. Overall study context: Recipients were given multivisceral, liver-intestinal, or isolated intestinal transplants. All recipients got anti-thymocyte globulin induction, then tacrolimus and steroids for 2 to 3 years.

Method: immunoSEQ multiplex PCR; TCRdb's copy keeps in-frame clones and lacks some. The sample consists of 85,000 to 100,000 clones, approximately 85% of them appearing once. In its sample, this clone was seen once. Its antigen is as yet unknown. Study-wide points: Some GvH clones were seen earlier in gut or blood, suggesting intestinal origin. There was an association between peak levels of circulating GvH clones and early post-transplant HvG declines.

The receptor comes from a human patient who received an intestinal transplant, so some T cells may come from the graft donor. The source was PBMCs, collected 255 days after intestinal transplant.

CDR3 amino acids: CASSQRQGSTF. CDR3 bases: TGTGCCAGCAGCCAGAGACAGGGTAGCACCTTC. V and J are TRBV5-6 and TRBJ1-2; the match to TRBD1 covers 7 bases. The junction had 7 bases not matched to a gene; V was cut back by 4 bases and J by 13 bases. The CDR3 runs 11 residues. Per germline, CDR1 SGHDT and CDR2 YYEEEE. Full variable domain (missing parts from reference TRBV5-6 and TRBJ1-2): DAGVTQSPTHLIKTRGQQVTLRCSPKSGHDTVSWYQQALGQGPQFIFQYYEEEERQRGNFPDRFSGHQFPNYSSELNVNALLLGDSALYLCASSQRQGSTFGSGTRLTVV.